This entry concerns a single T cell receptor (beta chain). The sample belongs to a study of beta chain features in type 1 diabetes. Germline V lookup: CDR1 GTSNPN, CDR2 SVGIG (reference sequence). The CDR3 is 14 amino acids. Trimming pared 5 bases from V and 5 bases from J, leaving 15 bases between. What was sequenced were expressed TCRB transcripts, since all of the isolated RNA had been reverse transcribed. Using immunoSEQ multiplex PCR, the repertoire was profiled, and TCRdb retains in-frame clones only, with some absent. The profile shows some 220,000 clones, about 11% of them singletons. The origin of this receptor is a young man in good health. What was sequenced was central memory CD4+ T cells from blood. This chain links TRBV30 with TRBJ1-4, with a tentative D call TRBD1 (5 bases). The CDR3 sequence is CAWARGDRNEKLFF. In DNA form, the CDR3 reads TGTGCCTGGGCGAGGGGCGACCGAAATGAAAAACTGTTTTTT.